This passage covers 27 T cell receptor beta chains from one sample sequenced in a study of spatial heterogeneity in lung cancer. Points from the study as a whole: Tumors with more nonsynonymous mutations had more expanded intratumoral alpha and beta TCRs.

These TCRs are of unknown antigen specificity. TCRdb called the 5' RACE reads again in MiXCR, with one record for every CDR3 protein. The sample holds over 15,000 distinct CDR3 sequences, around 7% seen once. As to time point: sample taken at primary tumor resection. This specimen consisted of lung tumor tissue, obtained at surgery. The receptors were sampled from a female donor with early-stage non-small cell lung cancer.

There are many counts of this clonotype. V and J are TRBV7-2 and TRBJ2-1; a weak D match, TRBD1 (6 bases). This CDR3 contains 16 residues. Trimming stripped 4 bases from V and 10 bases from J, with 23 bases between. Germline CDR1 SGHTA, CDR2 FQGNSA. This CDR3 is CASSSRVATGPNEQFF. In DNA, the CDR3 is TGTGCCAGCAGCTCCCGGGTAGCGACAGGTCCTAACGAGCAGTTCTTC.

This clonotype was observed many times. The chain employs TRBV28 and TRBJ1-5; D call uncertain. CDR1 is MDHEN and CDR2 is SYDVKM in the germline V gene. This CDR3 region has 15 residues. The V end lost 6 bases, the J end lost 0 bases, and 12 bases lay between the germline ends. CDR3 bases: TGTGCCAGCAGAAGCGGCGGGTATAGCAATCAGCCCCAGCATTTT. Translating it yields CASRSGGYSNQPQHF.

This clonotype was seen ten or more times. This rearrangement joins TRBV3-1 to TRBJ2-7; 7 nucleotides agree with TRBD1. The CDR3 length is 15 residues. In germline, CDR1 is LGHDT, CDR2 YNNKEL (reference sequence). V was pared by 6 bases and J by 3 bases, with 11 bases of the junction left unmatched. DNA for the CDR3: TGTGCCAGCAGACGATCCGGGACAGCGCGCTACGAGCAGTACTTC. It specifies CASRRSGTARYEQYF.

At least ten counts were recorded for this clonotype. The chain employs TRBV19 and TRBJ2-3; D unclear. Trimming cost V 2 bases and J 5 bases, with 8 bases left between them. Germline values: CDR1 LNHDA, CDR2 SQIVND (reference sequence). The CDR3 covers 13 residues. The CDR3 region has the DNA TGTGCCAGTAGTATATTTGGAAAAGATACGCAGTATTTT. Translating it yields CASSIFGKDTQYF.

Details on this clonotype: This may stem from a read error, because a much larger clone lies one nucleotide away. The CDR3 end shows no conserved phenylalanine or tryptophan, and so a read error is likely. The chain joins TRBV7-3 to TRBJ2-7, with D uncertain. The CDR3 loop spans 13 amino acids. V was shortened by 5 bases and J by 3 bases, with 11 bases between the two germline ends. Germline assignment: CDR1 SGHTA and CDR2 FQGTGA. The CDR3 region is CASSTQQNYEQYY. DNA for the CDR3: TGTGCCAGCAGCACCCAACAGAACTACGAGCAGTACTAC.

This clonotype has only a few counts. The chain has TRBV7-8 and TRBJ1-5; 9 bases align to TRBD1. The CDR3 has 17 amino acids. V dropped 4 bases and J dropped 7; count of bases not matched to a gene: 14. The germline gives CDR1 SGHVS, CDR2 FQNEAQ. The CDR3 sequence: CASSSGQGSSLSQPQHF. The CDR3 DNA reads as TGTGCCAGCAGCTCAGGACAGGGGAGTTCTTTATCGCAGCCCCAGCATTTT.

As regards this clonotype: A read error may be the cause here, since a much bigger clone is one base away. The chain links TRBV4-3 to TRBJ2-5; unclear D gene. The germline V gene has CDR1 LGHNA and CDR2 YSLEER. This CDR3 is 14 amino acids long. The DNA of the CDR3 is TGCACCAGCAGCCAAGAAAGCTACCGGGAGACCCAGTACTTC. It specifies CTSSQESYRETQYF.

The V call is TRBV4-3, the J call TRBJ2-5; D gene ambiguous. CDR3 length equals 13 residues. Germline V gene sequence: CDR1 LGHNA, CDR2 YSLEER. V was shortened by 1 base and J by 5 bases, with 8 bases between the two germline ends. The CDR3 bases are TGCGCCAGCAGCCAAGCCCTCCGGGAGACCCAGTACTTC. Its protein is CASSQALRETQYF.

This clonotype was seen more than once but under ten times. The chain links TRBV7-2 to TRBJ2-7; 10 bases are a match to TRBD2. Losses at the gene ends were 6 bases for V and 0 bases for J; bases not matched to a gene: 5. The length of the CDR3 is 15 residues. From germline, CDR1 is SGHTA and CDR2 FQGNSA. This CDR3 reads CASRRAGGSSYEQYF. The CDR3, as DNA: TGTGCCAGCAGACGAGCGGGGGGGAGCTCCTACGAGCAGTACTTC.

This chain connects TRBV12-3 or TRBV12-4 to TRBJ1-2, with a tentative D call TRBD1 (6 bases). The CDR3 is made up of 13 amino acids. Trimming cost V 4 bases and J 4 bases, with 10 bases left between them. The CDR3 bases are TGTGCCAGCAGTTACAGGGTTGCCTATGGCTACACCTTC. Protein: CASSYRVAYGYTF.

This clonotype was counted a few times. V and J are TRBV18 and TRBJ2-2, with D unresolved. The CDR3 has 15 residues. The V and J ends lost 0 bases and 7 bases respectively, with 12 bases between them. The germline gives CDR1 KGHSH, CDR2 LQKENI. In nucleotides, the CDR3 is TGTGCCAGCTCACCACCATCCCTGAGGAACGGGGAGCTGTTTTTT. Translating gives CASSPPSLRNGELFF.

This clonotype occurred many times. The chain joins TRBV29-1 to TRBJ2-2; TRBD1 is a possible D gene (6 bases). V was cut by 7 bases and J by 4 bases, with 19 bases left in between. CDR1 and CDR2 (germline): SQVTM, ANQGSEA. The CDR3 totals 15 residues. CDR3 protein: CSARGLQGATGELFF. The CDR3 coding sequence is TGCAGCGCCCGAGGGCTACAGGGAGCCACCGGGGAGCTGTTTTTT.

This clonotype was observed at least ten times. The rearrangement links TRBV12-3 or TRBV12-4 to TRBJ1-5, with TRBD1 as a possible D gene (5 bases). The length of the CDR3 is 14 residues. Trimming removed 7 bases from V and 1 base from J, with 11 bases in between. The CDR3 spells CASNTGGSNQPQHF. The DNA of the CDR3 is TGTGCCAGCAACACTGGGGGAAGCAATCAGCCCCAGCATTTT.

This clonotype showed up many times. The CDR3 protein is CASRDRDQPQHF. CDR3 sequence (DNA): TGCGCCAGCCGGGACAGGGATCAGCCCCAGCATTTT. This chain links TRBV10-2 with TRBJ1-5; TRBD1 matches at 9 bases. Germline CDR1 WSHSY, CDR2 SAAADI. The V and J ends lost 8 bases and 5 bases, in that order; junction bases with no gene match: 1. There are 12 residues in the CDR3.

This clonotype came up many times. The chain couples TRBV20-1 to TRBJ2-2, with no clear D. The germline CDR1 and CDR2 sequences are DFQATT and SNEGSKA (reference sequence). The CDR3 has 14 residues. Deletions cut 6 bases from V and 6 bases from J, with 17 bases between. The CDR3 sequence is CSAIRDSFAGELFF. The CDR3 DNA sequence: TGCAGTGCCATCCGAGACTCCTTTGCCGGGGAGCTGTTTTTT.

This clonotype is categorized as medium-sized (0.01 to 0.1%). This sequence joins TRBV11-1 and TRBJ1-2, with TRBD1 identical over 9 bases. The CDR3 loop spans 15 amino acids. The V gene end was trimmed by 5 bases and the J gene end by 6 bases; junction bases not matched to a gene: 10. Germline lookup yields CDR1 SGHAT and CDR2 FQDESV (reference sequence). This CDR3 is CASSPTGTGFNGYTF. For the CDR3, the DNA is TGTGCCAGCAGCCCGACAGGGACAGGGTTCAATGGCTACACCTTC.

This clonotype was counted ten times or more. CDR3 loop: CASSLATDQYF. Here the CDR3 DNA reads TGTGCCAGCAGTTTAGCTACGGATCAGTACTTC. The chain couples TRBV12-3 or TRBV12-4 to TRBJ2-7; D is uncertain. This CDR3 has 11 amino acids. Between the trimmed V and J ends, which lost 0 bases and 10 bases, there was a span of 7 bases.

This clonotype is judged medium-sized. The chain is built from TRBV5-1 and TRBJ2-6; D is undetermined. This CDR3 contains 13 residues. CDR1 and CDR2 (germline): SGHRS, YFSETQ. Deletions cut 6 bases from V and 2 bases from J, with 6 bases between. CDR3 DNA: TGCGCCAGCACTACCGCTGGGGCCAACGTCCTGACTTTC. It translates to CASTTAGANVLTF. Based on the CDR3 plus reference TRBV5-1 and TRBJ2-6, the full variable domain is KAGVTQTPRYLIKTRGQQVTLSCSPISGHRSVSWYQQTPGQGLQFLFEYFSETQRNKGNFPGRFSGRQFSNSRSEMNVSTLELGDSALYLCASTTAGANVLTFGAGSRLTVL.

At least ten counts were recorded for this clonotype. This chain uses TRBV7-2 with TRBJ2-2; no definite D call. In germline, CDR1 is SGHTA, CDR2 FQGNSA. CDR3 length: 13 amino acids. The ends were cut back, 1 base at V and 4 bases at J, with 4 bases in the middle. CDR3 DNA sequence: TGTGCCAGCAGCTTAGATGGCACCGGGGAGCTGTTTTTT. Protein: CASSLDGTGELFF.

The rearrangement joins TRBV5-1 to TRBJ2-3; the D is unclear. Germline CDR1 SGHRS, CDR2 YFSETQ. Trimming stripped 7 bases from V and 0 bases from J, with 12 bases between. The length of the CDR3 is 14 residues. CDR3 coding DNA: TGCGCCAGCGCGCTAGAAGTCAGCACAGATACGCAGTATTTT. Protein: CASALEVSTDTQYF.

This clonotype was observed many times. The chain joins TRBV7-2 to TRBJ2-3; D might be TRBD1 or TRBD2, each matching 6 bases. CDR1 is SGHTA, CDR2 FQGNSA, per germline. Trimming stripped 2 bases from V and 1 base from J, with 13 bases between. CDR3 length: 16 amino acids. The CDR3 nucleotides read TGTGCCAGCAGCTTATGGGGGGCTAAGGGCACAGATACGCAGTATTTT. Residues: CASSLWGAKGTDTQYF.

This clonotype appeared many times. V is TRBV7-2 and J is TRBJ2-3; 10 bases are shared with TRBD2. The V segment lost 2 bases and the J segment 2 bases; nucleotides outside the gene matches: 4. The CDR3 covers 16 residues. Germline V gene lookup returns CDR1 SGHTA and CDR2 FQGNSA. CDR3 protein: CASSLRLAGLTDTQYF. CDR3 DNA: TGTGCCAGCAGCTTACGACTAGCGGGCCTCACAGATACGCAGTATTTT. The full variable domain, its missing parts supplied by reference TRBV7-2 and TRBJ2-3, is GAGVSQSPSNKVTEKGKDVELRCDPISGHTALYWYRQSLGQGLEFLIYFQGNSAPDKSGLPSDRFSAERTGGSVSTLTIQRTQQEDSAVYLCASSLRLAGLTDTQYFGPGTRLTVL.

This clonotype was seen a single time. This may be a read error: a much more frequent sequence differs by one nucleotide. CDR3 region: CSAGEHANQPQHF. The CDR3 DNA sequence: TGCAGTGCTGGAGAACACGCCAATCAGCCCCAGCATTTT. V and J are TRBV20-1 and TRBJ1-5; D gene uncertain. The germline V gene encodes CDR1 DFQATT and CDR2 SNEGSKA (reference sequence). The CDR3 spans 13 residues.

This clonotype was seen more than once but under ten times. The CDR3 region is CASRRTVNEKLFF. The CDR3 coding sequence is TGTGCCAGCAGAAGGACGGTTAATGAAAAACTGTTTTTT. The rearrangement joins TRBV12-3 or TRBV12-4 to TRBJ1-4; D ambiguous. Trimming took 6 bases from V and 4 from J, leaving 9 bases between them. This CDR3 is built from 13 residues.

This clonotype was counted a few times. The chain carries TRBV12-3 or TRBV12-4 and TRBJ1-5; TRBD1 matches at 10 bases. The trim removed 5 bases at V and 6 bases at J, leaving 4 bases unmatched. There are 14 residues in the CDR3. CDR3 region: CASSLDRGRQPQHF. CDR3 bases: TGTGCCAGCAGTCTAGACAGGGGGCGTCAGCCCCAGCATTTT.

This clonotype came up many times. The chain joins TRBV29-1 to TRBJ2-7; no definite D call. Germline CDR1 reads SQVTM; CDR2 reads ANQGSEA. With 4 bases removed from V and 0 bases from J, the gap between germline ends came to 10 bases. This CDR3 comprises 13 residues. CDR3 residues: CSVVKASSYEQYF. The CDR3 DNA is TGCAGCGTTGTCAAGGCTTCCTCCTACGAGCAGTACTTC.

This clonotype was recorded at least ten times. The chain joins TRBV20-1 to TRBJ2-7, with D perhaps matching TRBD1 (6 bases). The V and J ends lost 4 bases and 2 bases respectively, with 9 bases between them. The CDR3 covers 12 residues. Germline V lookup: CDR1 DFQATT, CDR2 SNEGSKA (reference sequence). CDR3 sequence (DNA): TGCAGTGCTACCCGACAGGCCTACGAGCAGTACTTC. Translated: CSATRQAYEQYF.